Listed below are T cell receptor beta chains from one sample, sequenced in a study of Ad26.COV2.S vaccination and SARS-CoV-2 variants. Generated by immunoSEQ multiplex PCR, the TCRdb table keeps only in-frame clones and is missing some. Among about 350,000 clones, about 88% were seen once, and the ten largest hold around 10%. Source: peripheral blood, taken in a trial of Ad26.COV2.S vaccine versus placebo. These receptors came from a person between 18 and 60 years old who received the Ad26.COV2.S COVID-19 vaccine or a placebo. The CDR3 runs from the conserved cysteine through the conserved F or W. Fields, in order: clone size, D gene, J gene, V gene, CDR3 protein, CDR3 DNA. D genes are given only for firm matches. A clone size is listed for some rows: how often the clone was seen (once, few, many), or a class if it is expanded.

>NA|NA|TRBJ1-5|TRBV30
CAWSVTPNQPQHF
TGTGCCTGGAGTGTAACCCCCAATCAGCCCCAGCATTTT
>NA|NA|TRBJ2-1|TRBV20-1
CSASGPAYNEQFF
TGCAGTGCTAGTGGTCCAGCGTACAATGAGCAGTTCTTC
>NA|NA|TRBJ2-3|TRBV7-2
CASSLGSFDEVF
TGTGCCAGCAGCTTAGGCTCCTTCGATGAGGTCTTT
>NA|NA|TRBJ2-3|TRBV30
CAWSPSGADTQYF
TGTGCCTGGAGTCCTTCAGGCGCAGATACGCAGTATTTT
>NA|TRBD2|TRBJ2-3|TRBV27
CASSPSGGWTDTQYF
TGTGCCAGCAGTCCTTCGGGAGGATGGACAGATACGCAGTATTTT
>NA|TRBD2|TRBJ2-1|TRBV24-1
CATSDSTSEEQFF
TGTGCCACCAGTGACTCTACTAGCGAAGAGCAGTTCTTC
>NA|NA|TRBJ2-5|TRBV20-1
CSASSQETQYF
TGCAGTGCTAGCTCTCAAGAGACCCAGTACTTC
>NA|NA|TRBJ2-5|TRBV18
CASSPLGPGSGETQYF
TGTGCCAGCTCACCACTGGGTCCGGGGAGCGGAGAGACCCAGTACTTC
>NA|NA|TRBJ2-1|TRBV7-2
CASSFVAAPLYNEQFF
TGTGCCAGCAGCTTTGTGGCAGCCCCACTCTACAATGAGCAGTTCTTC
>NA|TRBD1|TRBJ2-7|TRBV7-2
CASSPGQGAYEQYF
TGTGCCAGCAGCCCCGGACAGGGGGCCTACGAGCAGTACTTC
>NA|NA|TRBJ2-7|TRBV7-2
CASSLGVSGRGFYEQYF
TGTGCCAGCAGCCTAGGCGTATCGGGGCGCGGTTTCTACGAGCAGTACTTC
>once|TRBD2|TRBJ2-3|TRBV6-2/TRBV6-3
CASSKGLAGGPTDTQYF
TGTGCCAGCAGTAAGGGACTAGCGGGGGGGCCAACAGATACGCAGTATTTT
>NA|TRBD1|TRBJ1-1|TRBV11-2
CASSSSDRAPEAFF
TGTGCCAGCAGCTCCTCGGACAGGGCGCCTGAAGCTTTCTTT
>NA|NA|TRBJ1-1|TRBV11-2
CASSTRGGANTEAFF
TGTGCCAGCAGCACCCGGGGGGGGGCTAACACTGAAGCTTTCTTT
>few|NA|TRBJ2-5|TRBV4-2
CASSQDKLSRQTQYF
TGTGCCAGCAGCCAAGATAAGCTGTCCCGGCAGACCCAGTACTTC
>NA|NA|TRBJ1-1|TRBV6-2/TRBV6-3
CASSYSTHLNTEAFF
TGTGCCAGCAGTTACTCGACCCATCTGAACACTGAAGCTTTCTTT
>NA|NA|TRBJ1-2|TRBV27
CASSIMGGSYTF
TGTGCCAGCAGTATAATGGGGGGAAGCTACACCTTC
>NA|TRBD1|TRBJ1-2|TRBV28
CAEGANYGYTF
TGTGCGGAGGGGGCAAACTATGGCTACACCTTC
>NA|NA|TRBJ2-7|TRBV10-3
CASSPGGGVDYEQYF
TGTGCCAGTTCACCTGGGGGGGGCGTCGACTACGAGCAGTACTTC
>once|NA|TRBJ1-1|TRBV19
CASRVRGQLNTEAFF
TGTGCCAGTAGAGTCAGGGGACAACTGAACACTGAAGCTTTCTTT
>once|TRBD2|TRBJ2-3|TRBV18
CASSGQDKTSGITDTQYF
TGTGCCAGCTCAGGACAGGACAAGACTAGCGGGATCACAGATACGCAGTATTTT
>few|NA|TRBJ2-7|TRBV4-3
CASSQEVLQGPSYEQYF
TGCGCCAGCAGCCAAGAAGTGTTGCAGGGGCCCTCCTACGAGCAGTACTTC
>NA|TRBD1|TRBJ2-4|TRBV6-5
CASPKGGLAKNIQYF
TGTGCCAGCCCGAAAGGGGGCCTAGCCAAAAACATTCAGTACTTC
>NA|NA|TRBJ1-4|TRBV6-1
CASSEQWSNEKLFF
TGTGCCAGCAGTGAGCAGTGGTCTAATGAAAAACTGTTTTTT
>NA|NA|TRBJ2-1|TRBV9
CASSVELRYHEQFF
TGTGCCAGCAGCGTAGAACTTAGATACCATGAGCAGTTCTTC
>NA|TRBD1|TRBJ2-7|TRBV27
CASSPGQGMRNEQYF
TGTGCCAGCAGTCCGGGACAGGGGATGAGGAACGAGCAGTACTTC